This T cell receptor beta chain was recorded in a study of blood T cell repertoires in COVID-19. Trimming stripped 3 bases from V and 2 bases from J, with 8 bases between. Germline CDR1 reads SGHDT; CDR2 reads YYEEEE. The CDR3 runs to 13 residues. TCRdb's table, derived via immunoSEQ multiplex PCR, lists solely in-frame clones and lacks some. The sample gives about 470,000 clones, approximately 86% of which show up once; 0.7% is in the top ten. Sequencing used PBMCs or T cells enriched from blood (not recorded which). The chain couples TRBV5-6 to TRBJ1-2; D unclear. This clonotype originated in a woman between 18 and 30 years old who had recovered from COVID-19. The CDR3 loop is CASSSDMNYGYTF. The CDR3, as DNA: TGTGCCAGCAGCTCTGACATGAACTATGGCTACACCTTC.